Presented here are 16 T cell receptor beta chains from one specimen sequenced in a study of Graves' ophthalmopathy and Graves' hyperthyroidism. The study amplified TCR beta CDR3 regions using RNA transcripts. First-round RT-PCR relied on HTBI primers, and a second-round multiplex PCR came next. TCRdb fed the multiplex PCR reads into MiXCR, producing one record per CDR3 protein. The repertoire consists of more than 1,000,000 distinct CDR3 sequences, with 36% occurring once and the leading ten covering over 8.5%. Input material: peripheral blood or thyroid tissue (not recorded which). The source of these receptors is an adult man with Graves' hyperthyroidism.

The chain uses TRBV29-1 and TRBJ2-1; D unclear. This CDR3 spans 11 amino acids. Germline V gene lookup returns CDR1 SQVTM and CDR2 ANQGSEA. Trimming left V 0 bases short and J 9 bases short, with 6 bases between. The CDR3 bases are TGCAGCGTTGAAGACAGCTTTGAGCAGTTCTTC. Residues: CSVEDSFEQFF.

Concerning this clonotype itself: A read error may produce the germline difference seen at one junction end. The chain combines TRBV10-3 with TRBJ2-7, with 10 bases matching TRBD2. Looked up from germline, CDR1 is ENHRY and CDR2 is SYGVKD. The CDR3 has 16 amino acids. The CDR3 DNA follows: TGTGCCAGCAGTTTCTCCCCTAGCGGGGGAATTGATGAGCAGTACTTC. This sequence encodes CASSFSPSGGIDEQYF.

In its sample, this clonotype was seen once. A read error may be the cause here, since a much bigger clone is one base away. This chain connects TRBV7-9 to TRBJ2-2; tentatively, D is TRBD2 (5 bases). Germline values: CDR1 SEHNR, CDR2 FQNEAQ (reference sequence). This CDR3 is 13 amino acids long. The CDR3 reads CASRFLAAGEPFF. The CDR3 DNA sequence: TGTGCCAGCAGGTTCCTAGCCGCCGGGGAGCCGTTTTTT.

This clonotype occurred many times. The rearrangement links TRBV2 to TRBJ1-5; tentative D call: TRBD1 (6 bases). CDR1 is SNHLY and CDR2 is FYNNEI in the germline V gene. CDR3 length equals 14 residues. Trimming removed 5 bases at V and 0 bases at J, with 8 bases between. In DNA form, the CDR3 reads TGTGCCAGCAGTCAGGGGTATAGCAATCAGCCCCAGCATTTT. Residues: CASSQGYSNQPQHF.

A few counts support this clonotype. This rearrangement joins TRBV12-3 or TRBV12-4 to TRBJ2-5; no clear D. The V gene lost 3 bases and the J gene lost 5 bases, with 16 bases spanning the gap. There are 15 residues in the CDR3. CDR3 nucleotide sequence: TGTGCCAGCAGTTTGAATTGGGTTTCCCAGGAGACCCAGTACTTC. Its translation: CASSLNWVSQETQYF.

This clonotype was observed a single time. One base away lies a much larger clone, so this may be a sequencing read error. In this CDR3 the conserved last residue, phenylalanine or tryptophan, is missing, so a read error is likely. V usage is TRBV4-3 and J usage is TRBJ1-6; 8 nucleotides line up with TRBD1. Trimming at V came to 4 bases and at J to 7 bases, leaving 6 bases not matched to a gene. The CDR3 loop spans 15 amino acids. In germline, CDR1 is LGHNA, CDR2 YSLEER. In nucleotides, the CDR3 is TGCGCCAGCAGCCCGCAGGGGGCAGGGAATTCACCCCTCCACCTT. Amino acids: CASSPQGAGNSPLHL.

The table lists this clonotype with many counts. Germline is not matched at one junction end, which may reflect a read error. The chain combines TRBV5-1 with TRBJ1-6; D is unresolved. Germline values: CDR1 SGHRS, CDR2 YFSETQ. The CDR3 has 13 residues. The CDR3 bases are TGTGCCAGCAGCGGCGGACGTAATTCACCCCTCCACTTT. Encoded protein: CASSGGRNSPLHF.

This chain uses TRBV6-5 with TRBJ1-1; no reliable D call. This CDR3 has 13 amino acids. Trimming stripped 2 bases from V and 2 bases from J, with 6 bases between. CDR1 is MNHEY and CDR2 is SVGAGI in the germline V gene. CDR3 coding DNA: TGTGCCAGCAGTTACGTAGATAACACTGAAGCTTTCTTT. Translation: CASSYVDNTEAFF.

The CDR3 here is CASSVDPGSANYGYTF. The CDR3 DNA follows: TGTGCCAGCAGTGTTGACCCGGGATCCGCTAACTATGGCTACACCTTC. The chain recombines TRBV2 with TRBJ1-2; D is unresolved. V gave up 4 bases and J gave up 0 bases, with 15 bases separating them. This CDR3 spans 16 amino acids. Germline-derived CDR1 and CDR2 are SNHLY and FYNNEI.

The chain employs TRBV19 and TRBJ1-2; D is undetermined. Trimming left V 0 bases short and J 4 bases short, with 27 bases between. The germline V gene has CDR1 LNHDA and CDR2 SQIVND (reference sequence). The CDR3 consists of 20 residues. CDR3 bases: TGTGCCAGTAGTATAGAGGTCTTCCAGCTAATACGGACGGATTTCTATGGCTACACCTTC. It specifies CASSIEVFQLIRTDFYGYTF.

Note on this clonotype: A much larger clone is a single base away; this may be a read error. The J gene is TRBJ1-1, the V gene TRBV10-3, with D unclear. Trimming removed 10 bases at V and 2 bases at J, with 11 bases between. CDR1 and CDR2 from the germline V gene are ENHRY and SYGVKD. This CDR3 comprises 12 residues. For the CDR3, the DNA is TGTGCCAGCGAGACCCATAACACTGAAGCTTTCTTT. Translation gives CASETHNTEAFF.

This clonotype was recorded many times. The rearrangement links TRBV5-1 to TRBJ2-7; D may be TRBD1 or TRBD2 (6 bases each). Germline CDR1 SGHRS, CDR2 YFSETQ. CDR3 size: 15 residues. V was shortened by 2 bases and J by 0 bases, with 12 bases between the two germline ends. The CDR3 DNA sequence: TGCGCCAGCAGCTTCACAGGGAGGAGCTCCTACGAGCAGTACTTC. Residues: CASSFTGRSSYEQYF.

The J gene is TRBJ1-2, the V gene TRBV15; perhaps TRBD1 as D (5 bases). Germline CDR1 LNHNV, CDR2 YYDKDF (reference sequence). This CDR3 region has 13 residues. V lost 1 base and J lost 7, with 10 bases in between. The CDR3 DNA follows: TGTGCCACCAGCAGAGGGGGCGCGGGTGGCTACACCTTC. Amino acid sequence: CATSRGGAGGYTF.

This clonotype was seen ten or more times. Here the CDR3 DNA reads TGCAGCGCCTTGGTTGTGGGACAGGGAAAAGACGAGCAGTACTTC. Translating it yields CSALVVGQGKDEQYF. The rearrangement links TRBV29-1 to TRBJ2-7, with 9 bases that match TRBD1. This CDR3 is built from 15 residues. V lost 7 bases, J lost 5 bases, and 15 bases stayed unmatched. Per germline, CDR1 SQVTM and CDR2 ANQGSEA.

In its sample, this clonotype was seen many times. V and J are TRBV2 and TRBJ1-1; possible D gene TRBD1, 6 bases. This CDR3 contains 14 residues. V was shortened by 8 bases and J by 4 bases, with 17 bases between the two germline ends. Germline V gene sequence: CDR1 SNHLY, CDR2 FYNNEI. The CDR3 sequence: CASGKQGGATEAFF. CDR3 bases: TGTGCCAGCGGCAAACAGGGTGGGGCCACTGAAGCTTTCTTT.

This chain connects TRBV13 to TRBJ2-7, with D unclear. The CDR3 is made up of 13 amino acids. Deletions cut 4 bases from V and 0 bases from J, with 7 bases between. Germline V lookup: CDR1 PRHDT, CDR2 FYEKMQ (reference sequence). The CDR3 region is CASSSQVSYEQYF. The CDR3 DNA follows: TGTGCCAGCAGCTCGCAGGTCTCCTACGAGCAGTACTTC.